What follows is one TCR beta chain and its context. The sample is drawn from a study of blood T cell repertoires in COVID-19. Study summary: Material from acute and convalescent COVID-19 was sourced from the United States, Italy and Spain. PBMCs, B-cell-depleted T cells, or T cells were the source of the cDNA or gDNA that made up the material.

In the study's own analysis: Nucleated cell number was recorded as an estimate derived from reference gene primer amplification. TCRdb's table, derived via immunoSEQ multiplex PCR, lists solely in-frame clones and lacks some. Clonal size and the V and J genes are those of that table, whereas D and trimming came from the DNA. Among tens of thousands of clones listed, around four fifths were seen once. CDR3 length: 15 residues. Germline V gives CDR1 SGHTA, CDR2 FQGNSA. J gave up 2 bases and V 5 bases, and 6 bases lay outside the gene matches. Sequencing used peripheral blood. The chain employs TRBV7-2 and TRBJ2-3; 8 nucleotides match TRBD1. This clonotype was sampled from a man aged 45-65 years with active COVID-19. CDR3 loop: CASSQGATPTDTQYF. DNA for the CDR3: TGTGCCAGCAGCCAGGGGGCCACACCCACAGATACGCAGTATTTT.